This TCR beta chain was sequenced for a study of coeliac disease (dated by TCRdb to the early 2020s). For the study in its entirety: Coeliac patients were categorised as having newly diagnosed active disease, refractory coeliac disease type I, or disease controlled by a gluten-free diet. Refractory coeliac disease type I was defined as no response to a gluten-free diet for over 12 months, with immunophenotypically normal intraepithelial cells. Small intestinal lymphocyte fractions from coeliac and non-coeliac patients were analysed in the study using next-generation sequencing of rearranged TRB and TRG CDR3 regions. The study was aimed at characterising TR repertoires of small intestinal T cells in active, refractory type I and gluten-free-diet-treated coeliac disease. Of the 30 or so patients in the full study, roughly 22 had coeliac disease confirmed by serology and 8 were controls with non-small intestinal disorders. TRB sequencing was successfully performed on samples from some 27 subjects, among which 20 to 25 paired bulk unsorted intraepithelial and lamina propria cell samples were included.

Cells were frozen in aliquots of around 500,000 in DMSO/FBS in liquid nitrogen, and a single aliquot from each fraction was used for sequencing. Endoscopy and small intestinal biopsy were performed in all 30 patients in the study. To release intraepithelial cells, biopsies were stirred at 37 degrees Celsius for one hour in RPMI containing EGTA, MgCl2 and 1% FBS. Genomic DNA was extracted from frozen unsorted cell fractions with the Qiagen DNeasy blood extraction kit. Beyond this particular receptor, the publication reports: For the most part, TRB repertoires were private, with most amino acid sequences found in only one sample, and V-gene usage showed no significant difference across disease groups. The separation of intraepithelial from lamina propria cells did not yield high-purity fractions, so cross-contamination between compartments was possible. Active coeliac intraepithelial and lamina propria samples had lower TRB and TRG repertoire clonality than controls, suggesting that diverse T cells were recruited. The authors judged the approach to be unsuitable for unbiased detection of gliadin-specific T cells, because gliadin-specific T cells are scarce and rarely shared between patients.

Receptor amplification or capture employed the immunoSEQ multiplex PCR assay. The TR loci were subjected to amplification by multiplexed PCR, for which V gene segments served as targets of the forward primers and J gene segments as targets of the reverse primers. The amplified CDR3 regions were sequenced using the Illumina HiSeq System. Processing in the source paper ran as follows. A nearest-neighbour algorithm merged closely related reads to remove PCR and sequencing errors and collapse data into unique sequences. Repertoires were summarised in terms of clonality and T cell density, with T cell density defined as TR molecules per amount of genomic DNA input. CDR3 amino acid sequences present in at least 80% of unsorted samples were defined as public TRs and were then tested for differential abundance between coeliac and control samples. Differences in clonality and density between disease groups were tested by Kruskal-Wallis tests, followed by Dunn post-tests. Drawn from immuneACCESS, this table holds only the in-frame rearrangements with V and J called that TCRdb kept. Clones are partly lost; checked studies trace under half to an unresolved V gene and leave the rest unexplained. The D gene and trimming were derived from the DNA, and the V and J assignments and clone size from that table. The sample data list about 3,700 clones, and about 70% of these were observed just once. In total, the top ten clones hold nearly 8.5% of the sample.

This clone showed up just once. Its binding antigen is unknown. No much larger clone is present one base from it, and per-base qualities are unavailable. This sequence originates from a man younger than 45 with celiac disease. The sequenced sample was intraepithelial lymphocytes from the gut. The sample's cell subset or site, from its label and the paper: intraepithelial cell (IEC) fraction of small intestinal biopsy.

The CDR3 here reads CSVAGRGWNQPQHF. The nucleotides are TGCAGCGTCGCGGGCAGGGGGTGGAATCAGCCCCAGCATTTT. This receptor chain uses TRBV29-1 and TRBJ1-5; 7 of the junction bases match TRBD1. From the germline V gene, CDR1 is SQVTM and CDR2 is ANQGSEA. Unmatched junction bases come to 9, with V trimmed by 6 bases and J by 4 bases. The CDR3 runs 14 amino acids, cysteine and phenylalanine included. Only the CDR3 DNA stays, 42 bases, in frame from base 1.